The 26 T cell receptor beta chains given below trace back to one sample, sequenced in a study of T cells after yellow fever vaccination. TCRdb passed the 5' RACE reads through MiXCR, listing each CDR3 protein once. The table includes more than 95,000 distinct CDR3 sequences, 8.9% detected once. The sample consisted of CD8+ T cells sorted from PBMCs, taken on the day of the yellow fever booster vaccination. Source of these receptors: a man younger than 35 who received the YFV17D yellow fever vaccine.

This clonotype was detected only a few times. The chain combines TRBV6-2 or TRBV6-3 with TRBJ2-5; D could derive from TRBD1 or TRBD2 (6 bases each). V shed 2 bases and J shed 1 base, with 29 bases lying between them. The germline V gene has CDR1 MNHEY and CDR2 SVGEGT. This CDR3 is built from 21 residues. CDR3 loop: CASSYGGQSVGYSSGQETQYF. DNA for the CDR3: TGTGCCAGCAGTTACGGGGGGCAGTCGGTTGGATATAGCTCGGGCCAAGAGACCCAGTACTTC.

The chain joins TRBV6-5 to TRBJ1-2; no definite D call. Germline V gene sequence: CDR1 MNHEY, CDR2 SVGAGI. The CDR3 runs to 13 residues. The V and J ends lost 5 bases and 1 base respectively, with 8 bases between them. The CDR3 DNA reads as TGTGCCAGCAGTCCCAACCTTAACTATGGCTACACCTTC. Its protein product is CASSPNLNYGYTF.

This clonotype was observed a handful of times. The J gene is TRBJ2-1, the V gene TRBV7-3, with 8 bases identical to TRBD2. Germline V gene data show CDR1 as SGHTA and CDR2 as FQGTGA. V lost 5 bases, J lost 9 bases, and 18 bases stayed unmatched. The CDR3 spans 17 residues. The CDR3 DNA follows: TGTGCCAGCAGCCCAATGCCGGCCGGGGGGGAGGAAGGTGAGCAGTTCTTC. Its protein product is CASSPMPAGGEEGEQFF.

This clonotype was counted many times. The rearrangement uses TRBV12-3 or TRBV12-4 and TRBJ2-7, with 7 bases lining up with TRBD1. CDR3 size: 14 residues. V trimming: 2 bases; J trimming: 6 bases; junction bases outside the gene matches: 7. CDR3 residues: CASSLTGAGSEQYV. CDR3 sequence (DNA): TGTGCCAGCAGTTTAACAGGGGCTGGCTCCGAGCAGTACGTC.

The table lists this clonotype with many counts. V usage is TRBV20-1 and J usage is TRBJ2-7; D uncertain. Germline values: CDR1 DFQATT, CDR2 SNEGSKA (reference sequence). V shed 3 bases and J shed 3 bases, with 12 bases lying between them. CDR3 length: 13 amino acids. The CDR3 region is CSASLYGNYEQYV. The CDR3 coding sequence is TGCAGTGCTAGTTTGTACGGTAACTACGAGCAGTACGTC.

CDR3 bases: TGTGCCAGCTCACCGGGGGACCTCCCATGGGAGACCCAGTACTTC. As protein: CASSPGDLPWETQYF. The chain links TRBV18 to TRBJ2-5, with D perhaps being TRBD1 or TRBD2 (5 bases each). This CDR3 is built from 15 residues. The ends were cut back, 3 bases at V and 5 bases at J, with 16 bases in the middle. The germline CDR1 and CDR2 sequences are KGHSH and LQKENI.

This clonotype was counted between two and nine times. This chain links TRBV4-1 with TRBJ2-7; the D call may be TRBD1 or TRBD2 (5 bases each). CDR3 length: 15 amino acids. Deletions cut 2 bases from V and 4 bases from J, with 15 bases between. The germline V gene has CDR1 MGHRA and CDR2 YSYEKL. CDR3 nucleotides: TGCGCCAGCAGCCAAACCGGGACGCCTGGGTACGAGCAGTACTTC. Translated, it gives CASSQTGTPGYEQYF.

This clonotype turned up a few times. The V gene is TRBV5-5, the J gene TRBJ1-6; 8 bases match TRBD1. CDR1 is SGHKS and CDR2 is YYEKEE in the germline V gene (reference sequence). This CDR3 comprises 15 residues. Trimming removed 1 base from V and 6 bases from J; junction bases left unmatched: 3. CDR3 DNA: TGTGCCAGCAGCTTGTACAGGGGGGGTAATTCACCCCTCCACTTT. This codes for CASSLYRGGNSPLHF. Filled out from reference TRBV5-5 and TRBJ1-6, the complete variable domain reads DAGVTQSPTHLIKTRGQQVTLRCSPISGHKSVSWYQQVLGQGPQFIFQYYEKEERGRGNFPDRFSARQFPNYSSELNVNALLLGDSALYLCASSLYRGGNSPLHFGNGTRLTVT.

CDR3 in DNA: TGTGCCAGCAGCCAAGGTCAGGGAAGGACCGGGGAGCTGTTTTTT. Translation gives CASSQGQGRTGELFF. The rearrangement links TRBV3-1 to TRBJ2-2; possible D gene TRBD1, 5 bases. V gave up 1 base and J gave up 5 bases, with 11 bases separating them. CDR1 and CDR2 from the germline V gene are LGHDT and YNNKEL (reference sequence). The CDR3 is made up of 15 amino acids.

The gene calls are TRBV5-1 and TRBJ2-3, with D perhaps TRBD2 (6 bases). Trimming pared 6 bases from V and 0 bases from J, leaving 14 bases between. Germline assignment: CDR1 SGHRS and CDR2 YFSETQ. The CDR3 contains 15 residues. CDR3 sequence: CASMPRGTSTDTQYF. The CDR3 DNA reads TGCGCCAGCATGCCGCGGGGCACTAGCACAGATACGCAGTATTTT.

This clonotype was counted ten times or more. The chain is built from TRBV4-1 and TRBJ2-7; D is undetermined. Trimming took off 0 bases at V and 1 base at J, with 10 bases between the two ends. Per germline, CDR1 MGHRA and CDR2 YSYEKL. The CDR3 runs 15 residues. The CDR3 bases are TGCGCCAGCAGCCAAGAAAGGGCAGGATCCTACGAGCAGTACGTC. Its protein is CASSQERAGSYEQYV.

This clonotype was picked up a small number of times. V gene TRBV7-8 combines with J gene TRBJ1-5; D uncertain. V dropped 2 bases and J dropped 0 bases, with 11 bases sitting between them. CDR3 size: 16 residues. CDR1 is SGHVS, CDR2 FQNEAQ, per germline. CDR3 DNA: TGTGCCAGCAGCTTAAGGGTCTCGGGTAGCAATCAGCCCCAGCATTTT. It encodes CASSLRVSGSNQPQHF.

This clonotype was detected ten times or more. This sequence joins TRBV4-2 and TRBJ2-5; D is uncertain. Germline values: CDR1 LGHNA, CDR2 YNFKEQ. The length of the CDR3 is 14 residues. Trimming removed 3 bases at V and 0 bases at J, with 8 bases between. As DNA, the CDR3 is TGTGCCAGCAGCCAGGGATGGAACCAAGAGACCCAGTACTTC. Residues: CASSQGWNQETQYF.

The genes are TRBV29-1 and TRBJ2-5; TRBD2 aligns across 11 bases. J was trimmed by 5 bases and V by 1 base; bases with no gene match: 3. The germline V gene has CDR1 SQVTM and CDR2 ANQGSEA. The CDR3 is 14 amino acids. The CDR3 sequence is CSVEVAGGLETQYF. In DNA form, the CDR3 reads TGCAGCGTTGAAGTAGCGGGGGGGCTTGAGACCCAGTACTTC.

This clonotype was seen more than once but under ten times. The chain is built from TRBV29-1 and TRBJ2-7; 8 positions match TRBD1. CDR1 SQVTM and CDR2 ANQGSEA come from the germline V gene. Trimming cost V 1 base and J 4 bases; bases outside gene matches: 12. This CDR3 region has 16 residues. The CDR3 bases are TGCAGCGTTGAAGTCCTAGCCCAGGGGGCGAAATACGAGCAGTACTTC. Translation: CSVEVLAQGAKYEQYF.

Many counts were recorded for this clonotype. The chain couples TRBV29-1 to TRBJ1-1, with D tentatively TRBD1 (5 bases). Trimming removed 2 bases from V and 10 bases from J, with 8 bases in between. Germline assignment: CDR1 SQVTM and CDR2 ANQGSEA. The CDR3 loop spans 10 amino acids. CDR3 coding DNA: TGCAGCGTTGAACAGGGCGGAGCTTTCTTT. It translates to CSVEQGGAFF.

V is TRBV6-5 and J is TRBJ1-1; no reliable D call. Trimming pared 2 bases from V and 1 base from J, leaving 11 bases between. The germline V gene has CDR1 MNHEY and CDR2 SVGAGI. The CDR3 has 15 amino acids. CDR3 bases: TGTGCCAGCAGTTACCTTGGGCACCGGAACACTGAAGCTTTCTTT. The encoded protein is CASSYLGHRNTEAFF.

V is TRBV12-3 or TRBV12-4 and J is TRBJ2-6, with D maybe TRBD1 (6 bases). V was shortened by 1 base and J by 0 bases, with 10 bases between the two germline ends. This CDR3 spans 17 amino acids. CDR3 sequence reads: CASSLDRVYSGANVLTF. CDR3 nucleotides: TGTGCCAGCAGTTTAGACAGGGTATACTCTGGGGCCAACGTCCTGACTTTC.

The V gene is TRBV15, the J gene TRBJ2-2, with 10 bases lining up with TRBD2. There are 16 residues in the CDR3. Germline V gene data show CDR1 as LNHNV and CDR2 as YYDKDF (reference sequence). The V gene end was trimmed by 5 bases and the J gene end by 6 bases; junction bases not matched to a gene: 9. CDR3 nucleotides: TGTGCCACCAGCGGCGATACTAGCGGGGTTTCCGGGGAGCTGTTTTTT. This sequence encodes CATSGDTSGVSGELFF.

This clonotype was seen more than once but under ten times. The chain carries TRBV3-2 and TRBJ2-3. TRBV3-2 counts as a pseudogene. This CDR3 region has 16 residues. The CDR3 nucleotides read TGTGCCAGCCGCTCAGTGGCGAGTTGTAGCACAGATACGCAGTATTTT. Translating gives CASRSVASCSTDTQYF.

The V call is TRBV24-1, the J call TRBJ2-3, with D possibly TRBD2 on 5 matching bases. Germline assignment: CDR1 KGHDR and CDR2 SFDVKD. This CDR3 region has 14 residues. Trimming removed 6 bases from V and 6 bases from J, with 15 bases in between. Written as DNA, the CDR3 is TGTGCCACCAGTTCGAGGGCCATTGCCGATACGCAGTATTTT. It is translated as CATSSRAIADTQYF.

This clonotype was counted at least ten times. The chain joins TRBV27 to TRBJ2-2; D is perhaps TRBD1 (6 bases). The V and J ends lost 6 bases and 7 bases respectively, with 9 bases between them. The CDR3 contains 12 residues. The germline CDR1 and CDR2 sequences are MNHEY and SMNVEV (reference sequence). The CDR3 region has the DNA TGTGCCAGCAGACAGGGCGTCGGGGAGCTGTTTTTT. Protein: CASRQGVGELFF.

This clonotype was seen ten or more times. In DNA form, the CDR3 reads TGCAGCGTCGGGGGCGAGGTCACTTTCACTGAAGCTTTCTTT. Its protein is CSVGGEVTFTEAFF. The chain has TRBV29-1 and TRBJ1-1; TRBD1 is a possible D gene (6 bases). With 6 bases removed from V and 4 bases from J, the gap between germline ends came to 18 bases. Germline-derived CDR1 and CDR2 are SQVTM and ANQGSEA. This CDR3 is built from 14 residues.

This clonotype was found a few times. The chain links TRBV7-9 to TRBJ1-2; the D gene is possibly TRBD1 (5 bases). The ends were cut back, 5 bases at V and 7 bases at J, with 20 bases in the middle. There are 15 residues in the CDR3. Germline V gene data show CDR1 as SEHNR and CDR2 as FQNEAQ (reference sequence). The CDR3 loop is CASSLQSGYPPGYTF. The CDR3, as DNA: TGTGCCAGCAGCCTACAGTCAGGGTACCCTCCTGGCTACACCTTC.

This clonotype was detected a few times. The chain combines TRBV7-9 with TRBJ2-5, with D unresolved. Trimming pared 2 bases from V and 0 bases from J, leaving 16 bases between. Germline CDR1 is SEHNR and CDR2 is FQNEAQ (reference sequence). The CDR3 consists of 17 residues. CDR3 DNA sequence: TGTGCCAGCAGCTTATTGGGCTTCCAGGCCGACCAAGAGACCCAGTACTTC. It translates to CASSLLGFQADQETQYF.

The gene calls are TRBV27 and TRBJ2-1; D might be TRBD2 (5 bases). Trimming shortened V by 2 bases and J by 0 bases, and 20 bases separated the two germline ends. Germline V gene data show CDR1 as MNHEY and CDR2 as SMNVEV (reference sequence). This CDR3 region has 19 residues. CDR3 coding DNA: TGTGCCAGCAGTTTAGAGGGTGGGTCCCCCCTGAGCTCCTACAATGAGCAGTTCTTC. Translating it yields CASSLEGGSPLSSYNEQFF.